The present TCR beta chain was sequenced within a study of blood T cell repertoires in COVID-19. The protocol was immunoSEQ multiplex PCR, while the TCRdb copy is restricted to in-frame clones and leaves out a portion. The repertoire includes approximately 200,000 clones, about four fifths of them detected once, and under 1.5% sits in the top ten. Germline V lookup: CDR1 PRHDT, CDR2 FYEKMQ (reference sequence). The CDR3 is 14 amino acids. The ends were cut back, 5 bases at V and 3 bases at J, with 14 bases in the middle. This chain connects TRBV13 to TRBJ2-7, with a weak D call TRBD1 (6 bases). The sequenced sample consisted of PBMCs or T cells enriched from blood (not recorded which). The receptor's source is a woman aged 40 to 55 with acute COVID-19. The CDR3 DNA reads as TGTGCCAGCAGCCCCACCGGACAGATCTACGAGCAGTACTTC. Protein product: CASSPTGQIYEQYF.